Listed below are T cell receptor beta chains from one sample, sequenced in a study of blood T cell repertoires in COVID-19. Only in-frame clones appear in the TCRdb table, and some are missing; sequencing was by immunoSEQ multiplex PCR. The sample contains 140,000 or so clones, roughly 85% of which appear only once. Sequenced sample: peripheral blood. Receptors originate from a human donor with acute or convalescent COVID-19. The donor label of this sample is uncertain. Each CDR3 is given with its conserved first and last residue. A D gene is named only where the DNA matches it firmly. Expanded clones are given a class, and other clones once, few, many or no size at all.

d_gene: NA; abundance: once; v_gene: TRBV4-2; j_gene: TRBJ1-5; CDR3nt: TGTGCCAGCAGCCAAGGTGACAGTCAGCCCCAGCATTTT; CDR3aa: CASSQGDSQPQHF
d_gene: TRBD1; abundance: NA; v_gene: TRBV7-2; j_gene: TRBJ2-3; CDR3nt: TGTGCCAGCAGCCGGGACAGGGGCACAGATACGCAGTATTTT; CDR3aa: CASSRDRGTDTQYF
d_gene: NA; abundance: NA; v_gene: TRBV19; j_gene: TRBJ2-2; CDR3nt: TGTGCCAGTATAAAGGGGCATCCCACCGGGGAGCTGTTTTTT; CDR3aa: CASIKGHPTGELFF
d_gene: TRBD1; abundance: NA; v_gene: TRBV28; j_gene: TRBJ1-5; CDR3nt: TGTGCCAGCAAGATTTCGGGACAGGGGGCTGTTCAGCCCCAGCATTTT; CDR3aa: CASKISGQGAVQPQHF
d_gene: NA; abundance: NA; v_gene: TRBV2; j_gene: TRBJ1-5; CDR3nt: TGTGCCAGCAGTGCCCGGGATTTCAATCAGCCCCAGCATTTT; CDR3aa: CASSARDFNQPQHF
d_gene: NA; abundance: once; v_gene: TRBV28; j_gene: TRBJ1-1; CDR3nt: TGTGCCAGCAGCCGTCACAGGGTACCCCCAAACACTGAAGCTTTCTTT; CDR3aa: CASSRHRVPPNTEAFF
d_gene: NA; abundance: NA; v_gene: TRBV3-1/TRBV3-2; j_gene: TRBJ1-3; CDR3nt: TGTGCCAGCAGCCGAGGAAGACCCTCTGGAAACACCATATATTTT; CDR3aa: CASSRGRPSGNTIYF
d_gene: TRBD2; abundance: NA; v_gene: TRBV7-3; j_gene: TRBJ2-1; CDR3nt: TGTGCCAGCAGCTTAGGGGCTAGCGGGGGATACAATGAGCAGTTCTTC; CDR3aa: CASSLGASGGYNEQFF
d_gene: TRBD1; abundance: NA; v_gene: TRBV5-1; j_gene: TRBJ1-6; CDR3nt: TGCGCCAGCAGCTTGGGGACAGGGTACAATTCACCCCTCCACTTT; CDR3aa: CASSLGTGYNSPLHF
d_gene: TRBD2; abundance: NA; v_gene: TRBV19; j_gene: TRBJ2-1; CDR3nt: TGTGCCAGTAGTCTACAGCCCAGCGGGAGGGTGGGTGAGCAGTTCTTC; CDR3aa: CASSLQPSGRVGEQFF
d_gene: TRBD1; abundance: few; v_gene: TRBV28; j_gene: TRBJ1-4; CDR3nt: TGTGCCAGCAGTACTGTGGGACAGGGGTCTGAAAAACTGTTTTTT; CDR3aa: CASSTVGQGSEKLFF
d_gene: NA; abundance: NA; v_gene: TRBV19; j_gene: TRBJ1-2; CDR3nt: TGTGCCAGTAGTTACGATTGGCTTTCTAACTATGGCTACACCTTC; CDR3aa: CASSYDWLSNYGYTF
d_gene: NA; abundance: NA; v_gene: TRBV7-2; j_gene: TRBJ2-5; CDR3nt: TGTGCCAGCAGCTTAGCTCAGGGGGGGACCCAGTACTTC; CDR3aa: CASSLAQGGTQYF
d_gene: TRBD1; abundance: NA; v_gene: TRBV6-5; j_gene: TRBJ1-1; CDR3nt: TGTGCCAGCAGGGGGACAGGGGTGAAAACTGAAGCTTTCTTT; CDR3aa: CASRGTGVKTEAFF
d_gene: TRBD1; abundance: once; v_gene: TRBV11-2; j_gene: TRBJ1-1; CDR3nt: TGTGCCAGCAGCTTAGGACAGGGCGAGCGGGCTTTCTTT; CDR3aa: CASSLGQGERAFF
d_gene: TRBD1; abundance: NA; v_gene: TRBV11-1; j_gene: TRBJ1-1; CDR3nt: TGTGCCAGCAGCTATCCGACAGGGTCAGCTTTCTTT; CDR3aa: CASSYPTGSAFF
d_gene: NA; abundance: NA; v_gene: TRBV5-5; j_gene: TRBJ2-7; CDR3nt: TGTGCCAGCAGCTTGGAGCACAGGTACCCCGAGCAGTACTTC; CDR3aa: CASSLEHRYPEQYF